Each of the 23 T cell receptor beta chains below was sequenced from the same sample in a study of Tregs in tolerant kidney transplant recipients. After around 6 days with irradiated graft donor PBMCs, CFSE-labeled recipient PBMCs were FACS-sorted. What these receptors recognize is not known. Using immunoSEQ multiplex PCR, the repertoire was profiled, and TCRdb retains in-frame clones only, with some absent. The sample has about 15,000 clones, around 53% seen once. Here the sequenced sample was CD4+ T cells from blood cultured with allogeneic cells, taken before the transplant. These receptor sequences come from a human patient who received a combined kidney and bone marrow transplant.

The J gene is TRBJ1-1, the V gene TRBV2; the D gene is possibly TRBD1 (6 bases). V was pared by 3 bases and J by 3 bases, with 8 bases between. CDR1 SNHLY and CDR2 FYNNEI come from the germline V gene. The CDR3 covers 13 residues. As DNA, the CDR3 is TGTGCCAGCAGTGAGGACAGATACACTGAAGCTTTCTTT. This translates into CASSEDRYTEAFF.

In this sample, this clone turned up a few times. This chain joins TRBV7-9 and TRBJ2-4; maybe TRBD1 (6 bases). Germline CDR1 reads SEHNR; CDR2 reads FQNEAQ (reference sequence). V was cut by 2 bases and J by 7 bases, with 15 bases left in between. This CDR3 contains 15 residues. Here the CDR3 reads CASSLHLGADNIQYF. CDR3 bases: TGTGCCAGCAGCTTACACTTGGGGGCGGATAACATTCAGTACTTC.

This chain joins TRBV6-6 and TRBJ1-5, with D perhaps matching TRBD1 (5 bases). V dropped 8 bases and J dropped 7 bases, with 12 bases sitting between them. The CDR3 covers 12 residues. The germline V gene encodes CDR1 MNHNY and CDR2 SVGAGI (reference sequence). The CDR3 DNA reads TGTGCCAGCCGCCAGGGAGGACAGCCCCAGCATTTT. It translates to CASRQGGQPQHF.

This chain connects TRBV7-3 to TRBJ2-5; the D gene is possibly TRBD2 (5 bases). This CDR3 comprises 16 residues. Germline CDR1 SGHTA, CDR2 FQGTGA. Trimming stripped 6 bases from V and 2 bases from J, with 19 bases between. The CDR3 DNA reads TGTGCCAGCAGTCAGAACCCCCCGGGGATACAAGAGACCCAGTACTTC. It is translated as CASSQNPPGIQETQYF. Supplemented by reference TRBV7-3 and TRBJ2-5, the full variable domain reads GAGVSQTPSNKVTEKGKYVELRCDPISGHTALYWYRQSLGQGPEFLIYFQGTGAADDSGLPNDRFFAVRPEGSVSTLKIQRTERGDSAVYLCASSQNPPGIQETQYFGPGTRLLVL.

This chain links TRBV6-1 with TRBJ1-5, with D tentatively TRBD1 (5 bases). Trimming stripped 6 bases from V and 5 bases from J, with 11 bases between. Germline CDR1 reads MNHNS; CDR2 reads SASEGT. The CDR3 extends over 13 amino acids. The CDR3 reads CASRNRIHQPQHF. The DNA for the CDR3 is TGTGCCAGCAGAAACAGGATTCATCAGCCCCAGCATTTT.

The chain joins TRBV4-2 to TRBJ2-7; the D gene is possibly TRBD2 (6 bases). Germline V gene lookup returns CDR1 LGHNA and CDR2 YNFKEQ. This CDR3 is built from 14 residues. Trimming took 4 bases from V and 4 from J, leaving 14 bases between them. CDR3 sequence reads: CASSPIPGAYEQYF. CDR3 coding DNA: TGTGCCAGCAGCCCAATTCCGGGAGCGTACGAGCAGTACTTC.

This clone was found once. The chain carries TRBV7-2 and TRBJ2-1; TRBD2 agrees at 13 bases. Unmatched junction bases numbered 10, after V lost 1 base and J lost 7 bases. The CDR3 runs 18 residues. Germline V gene lookup returns CDR1 SGHTA and CDR2 FQGNSA. The CDR3 coding sequence is TGTGCCAGCAGCTTAGTTTGGACTAGCGGGAGATCGCGAAATGAGCAGTTCTTC. This encodes CASSLVWTSGRSRNEQFF.

This chain uses TRBV4-1 with TRBJ1-2, with unresolved D. CDR1 is MGHRA, CDR2 YSYEKL, per germline. Trimming removed 2 bases at V and 2 bases at J, with 9 bases between. This CDR3 region has 14 residues. CDR3 sequence: CASSQLESNYGYTF. The CDR3 nucleotides are TGCGCCAGCAGCCAATTGGAGAGCAACTATGGCTACACCTTC.

The rearrangement joins TRBV6-1 to TRBJ1-5; the D gene is possibly TRBD1 (6 bases). Germline V CDR1 and CDR2: MNHNS, SASEGT. This CDR3 has 13 amino acids. CDR3: CAIKGVGNQPQHF. The CDR3 DNA reads TGTGCTATAAAGGGGGTGGGCAATCAGCCCCAGCATTTT.

This clone came up a few times. The chain employs TRBV4-3 and TRBJ2-7, with a weak D call TRBD2 (6 bases). The CDR3 loop spans 15 amino acids. V lost 4 bases to trimming and J lost 4 bases, with 17 bases between them. Germline V lookup: CDR1 LGHNA, CDR2 YSLEER. CDR3 in amino acids: CASSLLDRGSYEQYF. The CDR3 nucleotides read TGCGCCAGCAGCCTCCTCGACCGGGGGTCATACGAGCAGTACTTC.

The J gene is TRBJ2-1, the V gene TRBV5-1, with 9 bases that match TRBD1. J gave up 7 bases and V 5 bases, and 10 bases lay outside the gene matches. This CDR3 comprises 15 residues. Germline V gives CDR1 SGHRS, CDR2 YFSETQ. The CDR3 region has the DNA TGCGCCAGCAGACTTTGGGACAGGGCTAAAAATGAGCAGTTCTTC. It is translated as CASRLWDRAKNEQFF.

The chain has TRBV1 and TRBJ2-7; the table names TRBD1, a call not compared with the DNA. TRBV1 is a pseudogene segment. CDR3 length equals 14 residues. The CDR3 here is CTSTRARGPNEQYF. CDR3 in DNA: TGCACCAGCACCCGGGCCAGGGGGCCTAACGAGCAGTACTTC.

The rearrangement links TRBV18 to TRBJ1-6; 10 bases agree with TRBD1. Germline V gives CDR1 KGHSH, CDR2 LQKENI. Trimming removed 5 bases from V and 9 bases from J; junction bases left unmatched: 7. This CDR3 contains 15 residues. The CDR3 nucleotides are TGTGCCAGCTCAGCAACGGGACAGGGGTCTTCACCCCTCCACTTT. Translation: CASSATGQGSSPLHF.

The V and J genes are TRBV10-1 and TRBJ1-2, with D possibly TRBD1 on 6 matching bases. Germline CDR1 is WNHNN and CDR2 is SYGVQD (reference sequence). There are 14 residues in the CDR3. The V end lost 0 bases, the J end lost 5 bases, and 10 bases lay between the germline ends. CDR3 DNA: TGCGCCAGCAGTGAGTCTGGGGGCGGGTATGGCTACACCTTC. Translated: CASSESGGGYGYTF.

The rearrangement links TRBV5-1 to TRBJ2-7; D might be TRBD1 (7 bases). Looked up from germline, CDR1 is SGHRS and CDR2 is YFSETQ. The length of the CDR3 is 16 residues. V gave up 2 bases and J gave up 5 bases, with 20 bases separating them. The CDR3 sequence is CASSFMPRRGQNEQYF. CDR3 DNA: TGCGCCAGCAGCTTCATGCCGCGGAGGGGGCAGAACGAGCAGTACTTC.

This clone was observed a handful of times. The chain recombines TRBV9 with TRBJ1-2; D is possibly TRBD1 (6 bases). V was shortened by 0 bases and J by 1 base, with 22 bases between the two germline ends. Germline CDR1 SGDLS, CDR2 YYNGEE. This CDR3 is 19 amino acids long. The CDR3 DNA sequence: TGTGCCAGCAGCGTAGGCTGGGGGCGACCGGCCTTGCTTAACTATGGCTACACCTTC. Its translation is CASSVGWGRPALLNYGYTF.

This chain uses TRBV21-1 with TRBJ2-1; no check of the table's D call, TRBD2, against the DNA was made. TRBV21-1 is given as a pseudogene. The CDR3 runs 21 residues. CDR3 loop: CASSTNKPGLATKSSYNEQFF. Here the CDR3 DNA reads TGTGCCAGCAGCACAAATAAACCGGGACTAGCGACAAAGAGCTCCTACAATGAGCAGTTCTTC.

This clone was counted between two and nine times. The chain recombines TRBV11-3 with TRBJ2-5, with D uncertain. The J call is doubtful: the DNA matches TRBJ2-7 better. Germline V lookup: CDR1 SGHNT, CDR2 YENEEA. This CDR3 is 13 amino acids long. DNA for the CDR3: TGTGCCAGCAGCCCCAAGGACTCCTACGAGCAGTACTTC. Encoded protein: CASSPKDSYEQYF.

This clone was seen a handful of times. The chain carries TRBV9 and TRBJ1-2; 7 nucleotides align to TRBD1. Germline values: CDR1 SGDLS, CDR2 YYNGEE. Trimming cost V 2 bases and J 4 bases; bases outside gene matches: 17. The CDR3 spans 18 residues. As DNA, the CDR3 is TGTGCCAGCAGCGTTTATCCCAATTCGGACAGGCTTAGCTATGGCTACACCTTC. Its protein product is CASSVYPNSDRLSYGYTF.

The rearrangement uses TRBV5-1 and TRBJ2-2, with TRBD1 as a possible D gene (5 bases). The germline V and J ends were trimmed by 1 base and 6 bases, with 7 bases remaining between them. Germline values: CDR1 SGHRS, CDR2 YFSETQ. This CDR3 spans 13 amino acids. CDR3 nucleotide sequence: TGCGCCAGCAGCTTGAGGGGCCCCGGGGAGCTGTTTTTT. It codes for CASSLRGPGELFF.

This clone was recorded once. V and J are TRBV14 and TRBJ2-1; possible D gene TRBD2, 5 bases. Trimming cost V 2 bases and J 8 bases, with 19 bases left between them. CDR1 and CDR2 from the germline V gene are SGHDN and FVKESK. The CDR3 runs 16 residues. The CDR3 protein is CASSQSGTSSYDEQFF. DNA for the CDR3: TGTGCCAGCAGCCAATCAGGAACTAGTTCATACGATGAGCAGTTCTTC.

DNA of the CDR3: TGTGCCAGCAGCTCGGGTCGGCGTTCACCCCTCCACTTT. This translates into CASSSGRRSPLHF. The rearrangement uses TRBV7-9 and TRBJ1-6; D gene uncertain. There are 13 residues in the CDR3. Trimming removed 4 bases from V and 9 bases from J, with 10 bases in between. CDR1 and CDR2 (germline): SEHNR, FQNEAQ (reference sequence).

The chain couples TRBV5-1 to TRBJ1-1; TRBD1 matches 7 bases. V trimming: 4 bases; J trimming: 7 bases; junction bases outside the gene matches: 7. Germline V lookup: CDR1 SGHRS, CDR2 YFSETQ. The CDR3 consists of 13 residues. CDR3 coding DNA: TGCGCCAGCAGCCCCCGTAGGGGGCTTGAAGCTTTCTTT. This translates into CASSPRRGLEAFF.